This note documents a single TCR beta chain sequence. CDR3 length equals 16 residues. The assay was immunoSEQ multiplex PCR, and TCRdb's table has in-frame clones only and misses some. The sample carries around 650,000 clones, around 96% recorded once. The sample comes from a study of shared clonotypes between healthy human individuals. For the study at large: The donors, two women and a few men, were aged 18 to 49.

Terminally differentiated effector memory CD45RA+ cells were left out of the naive CD8 fraction, which was CD45RO-negative and positively selected for CCR7. The TCR was taken from a young woman in good health. The chain carries TRBV21-1 and TRBJ2-6; the DNA was not used to check the table's D call, TRBD2. TRBV21-1 is an annotated pseudogene. Sample: naive CD8+ T cells sorted from blood. The CDR3 sequence: CASSAIGYSGANVLTF. The CDR3 DNA is TGTGCCAGCAGCGCCATCGGGTACTCTGGGGCCAACGTCCTGACTTTC.